The 28 T cell receptor beta chains given below trace back to one sample, sequenced in a study of blood T cell repertoires in COVID-19 (dated by TCRdb to about 2020). Libraries came from the immunoSEQ multiplex PCR assay. Not all clones reach the TCRdb copy of this immuneACCESS table, which keeps in-frame sequences only. Checked studies attribute under half of the gap to unresolved V genes and leave the rest unexplained. The sample table records 97,000 or so clones; more than 85% of these occur just once. The biggest ten clones account for 3% of the sample. The specimen was peripheral blood. Receptors originate from a man in his forties or fifties with active or convalescent COVID-19.

V and J are TRBV28 and TRBJ2-7; 8 bases line up with TRBD2. From germline, CDR1 is MDHEN and CDR2 SYDVKM. This CDR3 spans 16 amino acids. V trimming: 7 bases; J trimming: 5 bases; junction bases outside the gene matches: 16. For the CDR3, the DNA is TGTGCCAGCACCACCCCACGGCGGGGGGCAGGGGACGAGCAGTACTTC. Translation: CASTTPRRGAGDEQYF.

The sample holds one count of this clone. This rearrangement joins TRBV2 to TRBJ1-3; TRBD1 matches at 10 bases. The CDR3 is made up of 16 amino acids. After removal of 4 bases from V and 1 base from J, the junction contained 4 bases not matched to a gene. CDR1 and CDR2 from the germline V gene are SNHLY and FYNNEI. The CDR3 region is CASSALGQGSGNTIYF. The CDR3 DNA reads TGTGCCAGCAGTGCCCTGGGACAGGGGTCTGGAAACACCATATATTTT.

V gene TRBV30 combines with J gene TRBJ2-5; the D gene is possibly TRBD2 (6 bases). This CDR3 has 15 residues. Trimming cost V 2 bases and J 5 bases, with 18 bases left between them. Germline lookup yields CDR1 GTSNPN and CDR2 SVGIG (reference sequence). The chain's CDR3 is CAWSTSGVRDETQYF. DNA of the CDR3: TGTGCCTGGAGTACCTCGGGGGTGAGGGACGAGACCCAGTACTTC.

The chain couples TRBV5-6 to TRBJ1-3; D not certain. The germline CDR1 and CDR2 sequences are SGHDT and YYEEEE. The CDR3 consists of 11 residues. With 4 bases removed from V and 6 bases from J, the gap between germline ends came to 5 bases. CDR3 sequence (DNA): TGTGCCAGCAGCGCGCAAAACACCATATATTTT. Amino acid sequence: CASSAQNTIYF.

The rearrangement uses TRBV7-2 and TRBJ1-6, with 7 bases aligning to TRBD1. This CDR3 has 12 amino acids. Germline CDR1 and CDR2: SGHTA and FQGNSA. V was pared by 2 bases and J by 14 bases, with 3 bases of the junction left unmatched. The CDR3 DNA sequence: TGTGCCAGCAGCTTACTCGGACAGGCCCTCCACTTT. This gives the protein CASSLLGQALHF.

The chain recombines TRBV15 with TRBJ1-5; no firm D call. In germline, CDR1 is LNHNV, CDR2 YYDKDF (reference sequence). This CDR3 has 15 residues. Trimming pared 5 bases from V and 6 bases from J, leaving 17 bases between. The CDR3 reads CATSPYPTSGQPQHF. Here the CDR3 DNA reads TGTGCCACCAGCCCTTACCCGACGAGCGGTCAGCCCCAGCATTTT.

The gene calls are TRBV3-1 (or the pseudogene TRBV3-2) and TRBJ1-1, with D uncertain. CDR3 size: 14 residues. V lost 2 bases and J 6 bases, leaving 13 bases between the germline ends. Per the germline V gene, CDR1 is LGHDT and CDR2 is YNNKEL (reference sequence). For the CDR3, the DNA is TGTGCCAGCAGCCAACCCCCCGGGGAGGCTGAAGCTTTCTTT. It codes for CASSQPPGEAEAFF.

The chain links TRBV7-2 to TRBJ2-7, with D perhaps matching TRBD1 (5 bases). V shed 7 bases and J shed 3 bases, with 16 bases lying between them. Germline V lookup: CDR1 SGHTA, CDR2 FQGNSA. The CDR3 runs 14 residues. The CDR3 sequence: CASISSAGNYEQYF. In DNA form, the CDR3 reads TGTGCCAGCATTTCAAGTGCAGGGAACTACGAGCAGTACTTC.

The gene calls are TRBV28 and TRBJ1-4, with D hard to call. CDR1 and CDR2 from the germline V gene are MDHEN and SYDVKM. This CDR3 has 15 residues. The V and J ends lost 1 base and 8 bases respectively, with 14 bases between them. The CDR3 protein is CASSLSQALGEKLFF. DNA for the CDR3: TGTGCCAGCAGTTTATCGCAGGCGCTTGGCGAAAAACTGTTTTTT.

The chain carries TRBV30 and TRBJ1-2, with D tentatively TRBD1 (5 bases). CDR3 length: 15 residues. The germline CDR1 and CDR2 sequences are GTSNPN and SVGIG (reference sequence). V lost 2 bases to trimming and J lost 1 base, with 14 bases between them. In DNA, the CDR3 is TGTGCCTGGAGTATCTCCGGGGGAGGTAACTATGGCTACACCTTC. This encodes CAWSISGGGNYGYTF.

The chain is built from TRBV9 and TRBJ2-5; D is possibly TRBD1 (5 bases). This CDR3 is built from 16 residues. The V gene lost 5 bases and the J gene lost 2 bases, with 19 bases spanning the gap. CDR1 and CDR2 from the germline V gene are SGDLS and YYNGEE. The CDR3 bases are TGTGCCAGCAGTCCTCGTGGGGCCAGTGTACAAGAGACCCAGTACTTC. It codes for CASSPRGASVQETQYF.

The chain employs TRBV7-7 and TRBJ2-5; 7 bases map to TRBD2. J was trimmed by 4 bases and V by 2 bases; bases with no gene match: 1. The germline CDR1 and CDR2 sequences are SSHAT and FNYEAQ (reference sequence). CDR3 size: 13 residues. Here the CDR3 reads CASSLSSGETQYF. The CDR3 DNA follows: TGTGCCAGCAGCTTATCTAGCGGAGAGACCCAGTACTTC.

The rearrangement joins TRBV6-2 or TRBV6-3 to TRBJ2-7; 8 bases fit TRBD1. Germline V CDR1 and CDR2: MNHEY, SVGEGT. The CDR3 has 13 amino acids. With V trimmed by 4 bases and J by 7 bases, 6 bases remained unmatched. CDR3 DNA sequence: TGTGCCAGCAGTTCAGGACAGGGAGGAGAGCAGTACTTC. Protein sequence: CASSSGQGGEQYF.

This clone was recorded a few times. The chain has TRBV4-1 and TRBJ1-2; 7 bases fit TRBD1. Germline V lookup: CDR1 MGHRA, CDR2 YSYEKL. This CDR3 is 14 amino acids long. Trimming cost V 3 bases and J 2 bases; bases outside gene matches: 3. CDR3 nucleotides: TGCGCCAGCAGCCAGGGACAGACAAACTATGGCTACACCTTC. Amino acids: CASSQGQTNYGYTF.

The gene calls are TRBV7-2 and TRBJ1-6; TRBD1 matches 7 bases. The J segment lost 9 bases and the V segment lost 6 bases, leaving 5 bases of the junction unmatched. CDR3 length: 13 residues. Germline V gene data show CDR1 as SGHTA and CDR2 as FQGNSA. The CDR3 protein is CASRRGQTSPLHF. In nucleotides, the CDR3 is TGTGCCAGCAGAAGGGGACAGACTTCACCCCTCCACTTT.

The rearrangement joins TRBV5-6 to TRBJ2-4; 8 nucleotides align to TRBD1. This CDR3 contains 17 residues. CDR1 SGHDT and CDR2 YYEEEE come from the germline V gene. V lost 2 bases to trimming and J lost 0 bases; unmatched junction nucleotides: 7. The CDR3: CASSFPGQGLAKNIQYF. The DNA for the CDR3 is TGTGCCAGCAGCTTCCCCGGACAGGGATTAGCCAAAAACATTCAGTACTTC.

The CDR3 DNA is TGCGCCAGCAGTGAGTCTCGCAGGGGGGATGAGCAGTTCTTC. This gives the protein CASSESRRGDEQFF. This rearrangement joins TRBV10-1 to TRBJ2-1, with D possibly being TRBD1 (7 bases). Trimming removed 0 bases at V and 8 bases at J, with 11 bases between. CDR1 is WNHNN and CDR2 is SYGVQD in the germline V gene (reference sequence). CDR3 size: 14 residues.

The chain couples TRBV28 to TRBJ1-2, with D tentatively TRBD1 (5 bases). The CDR3 is 15 residues long. Between the trimmed V and J ends, which lost 8 bases and 3 bases, there was a span of 19 bases. Germline values: CDR1 MDHEN, CDR2 SYDVKM. The CDR3 region is CASGTGGQLDYGYTF. The CDR3 DNA follows: TGTGCCAGCGGAACGGGGGGTCAATTGGACTATGGCTACACCTTC.

The rearrangement uses TRBV5-8 and TRBJ2-7; weak D call: TRBD1 (5 bases). The CDR3 is 14 residues long. CDR1 SGHTS and CDR2 YDEGEE come from the germline V gene. The ends were cut back, 4 bases at V and 2 bases at J, with 13 bases in the middle. CDR3 coding DNA: TGTGCCAGCAGCCGTCCGACAGCTCCCTACGAGCAGTACGTC. It yields the protein CASSRPTAPYEQYV.

The chain is built from TRBV2 and TRBJ1-6; 10 bases line up with TRBD1. The germline V gene encodes CDR1 SNHLY and CDR2 FYNNEI. V lost 4 bases to trimming and J lost 7 bases; unmatched junction nucleotides: 4. CDR3 length: 15 amino acids. The CDR3 loop reads CASSAEGQGNSPLHF. DNA for the CDR3: TGTGCCAGCAGTGCCGAGGGACAGGGGAATTCACCCCTCCACTTT. Looking up the rest from reference TRBV2 and TRBJ1-6 gives the full variable domain: EPEVTQTPSHQVTQMGQEVILRCVPISNHLYFYWYRQILGQKVEFLVSFYNNEISEKSEIFDDQFSVERPDGSNFTLKIRSTKLEDSAMYFCASSAEGQGNSPLHFGNGTRLTVT.

The chain joins TRBV3-1 (or the pseudogene TRBV3-2) to TRBJ1-6; 7 nucleotides match TRBD1. Trimming removed 0 bases from V and 9 bases from J; junction bases left unmatched: 11. Germline assignment: CDR1 LGHDT and CDR2 YNNKEL (reference sequence). The CDR3 runs 17 residues. The DNA for the CDR3 is TGTGCCAGCAGCCAAGACCCCGGGACAGCCCCCTCTTCACCCCTCCACTTT. Its translation: CASSQDPGTAPSSPLHF.

This clone ranks as large. V and J are TRBV19 and TRBJ1-1; no firm D call. The CDR3 contains 14 residues. The germline CDR1 and CDR2 sequences are LNHDA and SQIVND (reference sequence). Trimming took 1 base from V and 0 from J, leaving 6 bases between them. The CDR3 reads CASSIAVLNTEAFF. The CDR3, as DNA: TGTGCCAGTAGTATAGCGGTATTGAACACTGAAGCTTTCTTT. Full variable domain (missing parts from reference TRBV19 and TRBJ1-1): DGGITQSPKYLFRKEGQNVTLSCEQNLNHDAMYWYRQDPGQGLRLIYYSQIVNDFQKGDIAEGYSVSREKKESFPLTVTSAQKNPTAFYLCASSIAVLNTEAFFGQGTRLTVV.

The CDR3 loop reads CASSVDSGAGLNEQFF. DNA of the CDR3: TGTGCCAGCAGCGTCGACAGCGGGGCCGGTTTGAATGAGCAGTTCTTC. J is TRBJ2-1 and V is TRBV9, with 7 bases aligning to TRBD2. The CDR3 covers 16 residues. The V gene end was trimmed by 2 bases and the J gene end by 7 bases; junction bases not matched to a gene: 12. The V gene's germline CDR1 is SGDLS and CDR2 YYNGEE.

This chain connects TRBV5-8 to TRBJ1-2; 7 bases align to TRBD1. The CDR3 length is 12 residues. The junction had 5 bases not matched to a gene; V was cut back by 8 bases and J by 4 bases. The germline V gene encodes CDR1 SGHTS and CDR2 YDEGEE. The DNA of the CDR3 is TGTGCCAGTGGACAGGAACTCTATGGCTACACCTTC. Its translation is CASGQELYGYTF. The full variable domain, completed using reference TRBV5-8 and TRBJ1-2, is EAGVTQSPTHLIKTRGQQATLRCSPISGHTSVYWYQQALGLGLQFLLWYDEGEERNRGNFPPRFSGRQFPNYSSELNVNALELEDSALYLCASGQELYGYTFGSGTRLTVV.

This clone was recorded once. The chain recombines TRBV7-8 with TRBJ2-4; D may be TRBD2 (6 bases). The germline V gene encodes CDR1 SGHVS and CDR2 FQNEAQ. Trimming stripped 1 base from V and 0 bases from J, with 10 bases between. The CDR3 consists of 16 residues. In nucleotides, the CDR3 is TGTGCCAGCAGCTTAGAGGCGGGGCAAGCCAAAAACATTCAGTACTTC. It encodes CASSLEAGQAKNIQYF. Full variable domain (missing parts from reference TRBV7-8 and TRBJ2-4): GAGVSQSPRYKVAKRGQDVALRCDPISGHVSLFWYQQALGQGPEFLTYFQNEAQLDKSGLPSDRFFAERPEGSVSTLKIQRTQQEDSAVYLCASSLEAGQAKNIQYFGAGTRLSVL.

This chain connects TRBV3-1 (or the pseudogene TRBV3-2) to TRBJ2-1, with 11 nucleotides matching TRBD2. The germline gives CDR1 LGHDT, CDR2 YNNKEL (reference sequence). The CDR3 totals 16 residues. J gave up 2 bases and V 6 bases, and 6 bases lay outside the gene matches. In nucleotides, the CDR3 is TGTGCCAGCAGTCCCACTAGCGGGGGCCCCTACAATGAGCAGTTCTTC. Its translation: CASSPTSGGPYNEQFF.

J is TRBJ2-7 and V is TRBV6-5; 15 bases are shared with TRBD2. Germline V CDR1 and CDR2: MNHEY, SVGAGI. J lost 5 bases, V lost 4 bases, and 3 bases had no gene match. The CDR3 spans 15 residues. The CDR3 DNA sequence: TGTGCCAGCAGTTTTGGACTAGCGGGGGGGAACGAGCAGTACGTC. Residues: CASSFGLAGGNEQYV.

This chain uses TRBV18 with TRBJ1-1, with a weak D call TRBD1 (6 bases). The V end lost 3 bases, the J end lost 1 base, and 9 bases lay between the germline ends. There are 14 residues in the CDR3. The germline gives CDR1 KGHSH, CDR2 LQKENI. The DNA for the CDR3 is TGTGCCAGCTCACCGGGACACCCGAACACTGAAGCTTTCTTT. Translating it yields CASSPGHPNTEAFF.